This T cell receptor (beta chain) was sequenced for a study of CD8+ T cells in alopecia areata. RNA extraction and reverse transcription yielded cDNA as sequencing template. Some clones are missing from TCRdb's copy, which holds only in-frame ones; the method was immunoSEQ multiplex PCR. The table records under 35,000 clones, over 60% of them present only once. Per germline, CDR1 MNHEY and CDR2 SMNVEV (reference sequence). CDR3 length: 13 residues. V trimming: 5 bases; J trimming: 2 bases; junction bases outside the gene matches: 3. The chain uses TRBV27 and TRBJ2-7, with TRBD2 matching over 7 bases. The sequence was collected from a human donor with alopecia areata. The specimen was NKG2D-low CD8+ T cells sorted from blood. CDR3 loop: CASSQTSPYEQYF. CDR3 in DNA: TGTGCCAGCAGTCAGACTAGCCCCTACGAGCAGTACTTC.